A selection of T cell receptor beta chains follows, all from one sample in a study of graft-versus-host responses after intestinal transplantation. Some clones are missing from TCRdb's copy, which holds only in-frame ones; the method was immunoSEQ multiplex PCR. The sample holds about 6,100 clones; approximately 90% are singletons and the top ten take over 4.5%. The sample here was PBMCs, taken just under 85 days after transplant. The source of these receptors is a human patient who received an intestinal transplant, so some T cells may come from the graft donor. CDR3s include the opening cysteine and the closing phenylalanine or tryptophan. D genes are given only for firm matches. Clone size is shown for a subset of rows, as once, few, many or a class of expanded clone.

>TRBV30|TRBJ2-2|NA|NA
TGTGCCTGGAGTTTCCGGTCCGGGGAGCTGTTTTTT
CAWSFRSGELFF
>TRBV7-8|TRBJ2-1|NA|NA
TGTGCCAGCAGCCCCCTAACGGGAGAAGGTAACAATGAGCAGTTCTTC
CASSPLTGEGNNEQFF
>TRBV7-9|TRBJ2-1|NA|NA
TGTGCCAGCACTCCCGGGTCCGGGGTGGGGTTGAACAATGAGCAGTTCTTC
CASTPGSGVGLNNEQFF
>TRBV19|TRBJ2-5|NA|NA
TGTGCCAGTAGTCCGGGAACGGAGACCCAGTACTTC
CASSPGTETQYF
>TRBV9|TRBJ2-7|NA|NA
TGTGCCAGCAGCCCTTCGGGGTTGGTAAGTCTAAGCGAGCAGTACTTC
CASSPSGLVSLSEQYF
>TRBV29-1|TRBJ2-1|NA|TRBD2
TGCAGCGTTGAGGGCCTACTAGCGGGGGGTCCCCGTCAAGATGAGCAGTTCTTC
CSVEGLLAGGPRQDEQFF
>TRBV2|TRBJ2-3|NA|TRBD1
TGTGCCAGCAGCCAGACCGGGACAGGAAGGGCAGATACGCAGTATTTT
CASSQTGTGRADTQYF
>TRBV28|TRBJ1-1|NA|NA
TGTGCCAGCAGTGTCAACCCGAGGGCTGAAGCTTTCTTT
CASSVNPRAEAFF
>TRBV15|TRBJ2-3|NA|TRBD1
TGTGCCACCAGCAGAGATTTATACGGGACAGGTAGCACAGATACGCAGTATTTT
CATSRDLYGTGSTDTQYF
>TRBV14|TRBJ1-2|NA|NA
TGTGCCAGCAGCCAAGGTCTCGGACTCTACCCTGGCTACACCTTC
CASSQGLGLYPGYTF
>TRBV15|TRBJ2-5|NA|TRBD2
TGTGCCACCAGCAGAGTGGCGGGACTAGCGGGGGAAGGACTCCAAGAGACCCAGTACTTC
CATSRVAGLAGEGLQETQYF
>TRBV5-5|TRBJ2-1|NA|NA
TGTGCCAGCAGCCACACCGGGACCAGGATCGATGAGCAGTTCTTC
CASSHTGTRIDEQFF
>TRBV28|TRBJ1-1|NA|NA
TGTGCCAGCAGTGCGACCCCACAGGGAAAGCACACTGAAGCTTTCTTT
CASSATPQGKHTEAFF
>TRBV6-6|TRBJ2-1|NA|TRBD2
TGTGCCAGCAGTTCCTTTAGCGGGGGCGGCAATGAGCAGTTCTTC
CASSSFSGGGNEQFF
>TRBV27|TRBJ2-1|NA|NA
TGTGCCAGCAGTTTGGCAGGTAACAATGAGCAGTTCTTC
CASSLAGNNEQFF
>TRBV4-1|TRBJ2-5|NA|NA
TGCGCCAGCAGCCAAGGGCGGGTGGTGGAGACCCAGTACTTC
CASSQGRVVETQYF
>TRBV10-3|TRBJ1-1|NA|NA
TGTGCCATCAGGACAGGGAACACTGAAGCTTTCTTT
CAIRTGNTEAFF
>TRBV13|TRBJ2-1|NA|TRBD1
TGTGCCAGCAGCTTAGGGACAGGGGGCGAGGATGAGCAGTTCTTC
CASSLGTGGEDEQFF
>TRBV4-1|TRBJ1-2|NA|TRBD1
TGCGCCAGCAGCCGGACAGGGTATGGCTACACCTTC
CASSRTGYGYTF
>TRBV29-1|TRBJ1-5|NA|NA
TGCAGCGTTGAACAGGGTAGGGATCAGCCCCAGCATTTT
CSVEQGRDQPQHF
>TRBV30|TRBJ1-6|NA|TRBD1
TGTGCCTGGAGGCGGAGGACAGGGCAATCACCCCTCCACTTT
CAWRRRTGQSPLHF
>TRBV25-1|TRBJ1-1|NA|NA
TGTGCCAGCAGTGAAGGGCCGAGGGGGACTGAAGCTTTCTTT
CASSEGPRGTEAFF
>TRBV4-1|TRBJ1-2|NA|NA
TGCGCCAGCAGCCAAGAAGTCACGGGGTTTGAGGGCTACACCTTC
CASSQEVTGFEGYTF
>TRBV27|TRBJ2-3|NA|NA
TGTGCCAGCAGTGTGCGCTTCACAGATACGCAGTATTTT
CASSVRFTDTQYF
>TRBV9|TRBJ1-3|NA|NA
TGTGCCAGCAGCGTAGATGGGGGTTCTGGAAACACCATATATTTT
CASSVDGGSGNTIYF
>TRBV5-6|TRBJ2-1|NA|TRBD1
TGTGCCAGCAGCTTGGATGGGACAGGGAGGCATGAGCAGTTCTTC
CASSLDGTGRHEQFF
>TRBV5-1|TRBJ2-1|NA|NA
TGCGCCAGCAGCTTGGCCCCGGACGGCAATTCGTTCGGGCAGTTCTTC
CASSLAPDGNSFGQFF
>TRBV2|TRBJ2-1|NA|NA
TGTGCCAGCAGCCCCGCCCCCGCAGGCGACAATGAGCAGTTCTTC
CASSPAPAGDNEQFF
>TRBV19|TRBJ2-4|NA|TRBD2
TGTGCCAGTAGTATAGCGGGACTAGCGGGGAACAAAAACATTCAGTACTTC
CASSIAGLAGNKNIQYF
>TRBV27|TRBJ2-5|NA|NA
TGTGCCAGCAGTCGAACACAGGCCGGGGAGACCCAGTACTTC
CASSRTQAGETQYF
>TRBV7-9|TRBJ1-1|NA|NA
TGTGCCAGCAGCTCCCAGTGGACTGAAGCTTTCTTT
CASSSQWTEAFF
>TRBV19|TRBJ2-5|NA|NA
TGTGCCAGTAGGGCAGGGTTTATGCAAGAGACCCAGTACTTC
CASRAGFMQETQYF
>TRBV6-1|TRBJ2-3|NA|NA
TGTGCCAGCAGTGGGGGCTGGTCGGATACGCAGTATTTT
CASSGGWSDTQYF
>TRBV5-5|TRBJ1-2|NA|TRBD1
TGTGCCAGCACTACAGGGGGCTCCAACTATGGCTACACCTTC
CASTTGGSNYGYTF
>TRBV5-4|TRBJ2-6|NA|TRBD1
TGTGCCAGCAGAGCCGACAGGGTCGATGGGGCCAACGTCCTGACTTTC
CASRADRVDGANVLTF
>TRBV4-2|TRBJ2-5|NA|TRBD2
TGTGCCAGCAGTTTGGGACTAGCGGATTTGTACCAAGAGACCCAGTACTTC
CASSLGLADLYQETQYF
>TRBV11-2|TRBJ1-2|NA|TRBD1
TGTGCCAGCAGCCCCCCGGGACAGGGGTGGAATGGCTACACCTTC
CASSPPGQGWNGYTF
>TRBV19|TRBJ2-2|NA|TRBD1
TGTGCCAGTAGTCCCCGGACAGGGACCGGGGAGCTGTTTTTT
CASSPRTGTGELFF
>TRBV27|TRBJ1-4|NA|NA
TGTGCCAGCCAACTTAATGCGGCTCGGAGCGAAAAACTGTTTTTT
CASQLNAARSEKLFF
>TRBV29-1|TRBJ2-1|NA|TRBD2
TGCAGCGTTGGACCGGGAGGGCCTGATGAGCAGTTCTTC
CSVGPGGPDEQFF
>TRBV4-3|TRBJ1-1|NA|NA
TGCGCCAGCAGCCCTCGACAGATGAACACTGAAGCTTTCTTT
CASSPRQMNTEAFF
>TRBV28|TRBJ2-3|once|NA
TGTGCCAGCAGCCGGCTTGGCTACCCGCAGTATTTT
CASSRLGYPQYF
>TRBV7-7|TRBJ2-1|NA|NA
TGTGCTAGCAGCCCCGGGGGGCTGAGCTCCTACAATGAGCAGTTCTTC
CASSPGGLSSYNEQFF
>TRBV7-9|TRBJ1-1|NA|NA
TGTGCCAGCAGCCAAACCAGGGGTACTGAAGCTTTCTTT
CASSQTRGTEAFF
>TRBV7-9|TRBJ1-2|few|NA
TGTGCCAGCAGCTTATCGGCCAGTAACTATGGCTACACCTTC
CASSLSASNYGYTF
>TRBV7-8|TRBJ1-3|NA|TRBD1
TGTGCCAGCAGCTCGCATAACAGGGGGTCCGGAAACACCATATATTTT
CASSSHNRGSGNTIYF
>TRBV21-1|TRBJ1-1|NA|NA
TGTGCCAGCATCCGATTTAACAGGAACACTGAAGCTTTCTTT
CASIRFNRNTEAFF
>TRBV27|TRBJ1-2|once|NA
TGTGCCAGCAGTCCCCAGGGCTACTATGGCTACACCTTC
CASSPQGYYGYTF
>TRBV9|TRBJ2-3|NA|NA
TGTGCCAGCAGCGTTTTAACATCAGATACGCAGTATTTT
CASSVLTSDTQYF
>TRBV27|TRBJ1-1|NA|NA
TGTGCCAGCAGTCCAAACCGCTTGATGTTGGACACTGAAGCTTTCTTT
CASSPNRLMLDTEAFF
>TRBV28|TRBJ1-2|NA|NA
TGTGCCACATGGGGGGCGGCTAACTATGGCTACACCTTC
CATWGAANYGYTF
>TRBV7-9|TRBJ2-3|NA|NA
TGTGCCAGCAGCTTTGGTTCGGACAGAACCACAGATACGCAGTATTTT
CASSFGSDRTTDTQYF
>TRBV6-6|TRBJ1-1|NA|NA
TGTGCCAGCCAAACAGCGACGGGGGAAGCTTTCTTT
CASQTATGEAFF